This passage covers 27 T cell receptor beta chains from one sample sequenced in a study of post-analysis software for immune sequencing data. Study observations and caveats: Patients used roughly five TRBV segments, including TRBV5-6, TRBV5-1 and TRBV20-1, more often than controls.

Unique-molecular-identifier-tagged TCR beta cDNA libraries were used. Each CDR3 protein gets one entry after TCRdb re-called the PCR reads with MiXCR. Altogether about half a million distinct CDR3 sequences are present, around a third being singletons, with the ten largest covering 4.5% to 7.5%. For these receptors, no antigen is known. The sequencing input was blood. These receptors originate from a girl under 18 with multiple sclerosis.

The chain uses TRBV12-3 or TRBV12-4 and TRBJ2-7; unclear D gene. The CDR3 is made up of 14 amino acids. Trimming cost V 7 bases and J 2 bases, with 15 bases left between them. CDR3 sequence reads: CASTDGRRTYEQYF. CDR3 DNA sequence: TGTGCCAGCACGGATGGTCGGCGGACCTACGAGCAGTACTTC.

This rearrangement joins TRBV7-9 to TRBJ1-2; D gene uncertain. CDR3 length equals 11 residues. Germline values: CDR1 SEHNR, CDR2 FQNEAQ (reference sequence). The germline V and J ends were trimmed by 7 bases and 4 bases, with 7 bases remaining between them. The CDR3 is CASTGAYGYTF. For the CDR3, the DNA is TGTGCCAGCACGGGTGCCTATGGCTACACCTTC.

This clonotype was observed at least ten times. J is TRBJ2-5 and V is TRBV5-1; D possibly corresponds to TRBD1 (5 bases). The CDR3 runs to 14 residues. Germline CDR1 and CDR2: SGHRS and YFSETQ. Trimming took off 5 bases at V and 2 bases at J, with 13 bases between the two ends. The DNA of the CDR3 is TGCGCCAGCAGGGAACCGACAGTTCAAGAGACCCAGTACTTC. Its protein is CASREPTVQETQYF.

This clonotype was counted once. The rearrangement links TRBV18 to TRBJ2-7; D is ambiguous. V gave up 8 bases and J gave up 0 bases, with 11 bases separating them. CDR3 length: 13 amino acids. Germline V gives CDR1 KGHSH, CDR2 LQKENI. CDR3 loop: CASTDTYSYEQYF. The DNA for the CDR3 is TGTGCCAGCACAGATACCTACTCCTACGAGCAGTACTTC. Looking up the rest from reference TRBV18 and TRBJ2-7 gives the full variable domain: NAGVMQNPRHLVRRRGQEARLRCSPMKGHSHVYWYRQLPEEGLKFMVYLQKENIIDESGMPKERFSAEFPKEGPSILRIQQVVRGDSAAYFCASTDTYSYEQYFGPGTRLTVT.

The V and J genes are TRBV6-2 or TRBV6-3 and TRBJ1-2; 9 nucleotides line up with TRBD1. J lost 7 bases, V lost 8 bases, and 11 bases had no gene match. The CDR3 covers 14 residues. CDR1 and CDR2 (germline): MNHEY, SVGEGT. The CDR3 protein is CASRGDRVLVGYTF. CDR3 nucleotides: TGTGCCAGCCGAGGGGACAGGGTTCTTGTTGGCTACACCTTC.

The V and J genes are TRBV20-1 and TRBJ2-1; 8 bases match TRBD2. Germline CDR1 is DFQATT and CDR2 is SNEGSKA (reference sequence). The CDR3 is 15 residues long. The V and J ends lost 5 bases and 0 bases, in that order; junction bases with no gene match: 6. CDR3 sequence reads: CSASGGSSSYNEQFF. The CDR3 DNA is TGCAGTGCTTCGGGGGGGAGTAGCTCCTACAATGAGCAGTTCTTC.

This rearrangement joins TRBV6-6 to TRBJ1-1, with D tentatively TRBD1 (6 bases). Looked up from germline, CDR1 is MNHNY and CDR2 is SVGAGI (reference sequence). The CDR3 is made up of 14 amino acids. Trimming cost V 8 bases and J 1 base, with 14 bases left between them. Here the CDR3 reads CASLYADRNTEAFF. As DNA, the CDR3 is TGTGCCAGCCTGTATGCGGACAGGAACACTGAAGCTTTCTTT.

The chain is built from TRBV20-1 and TRBJ1-2, with no clear D. From germline, CDR1 is DFQATT and CDR2 SNEGSKA (reference sequence). CDR3 size: 12 residues. V was cut by 4 bases and J by 1 base, with 7 bases left in between. DNA for the CDR3: TGCAGTGCTATAGGGATTAACTATGGCTACACCTTC. Translating it yields CSAIGINYGYTF.

The chain has TRBV4-1 and TRBJ2-3; D is unclear. Germline values: CDR1 MGHRA, CDR2 YSYEKL. V gave up 4 bases and J gave up 3 bases, with 8 bases separating them. This CDR3 is 13 amino acids long. CDR3 protein: CASSRSVTDTQYF. The DNA of the CDR3 is TGCGCCAGCAGCCGTTCGGTTACAGATACGCAGTATTTT.

The rearrangement joins TRBV6-1 to TRBJ2-1, with a possible D match to TRBD1 (6 bases). V was cut by 6 bases and J by 4 bases, with 16 bases left in between. The CDR3 totals 15 residues. Germline V CDR1 and CDR2: MNHNS, SASEGT. CDR3 in amino acids: CASSLQGYLYNEQFF. CDR3 DNA sequence: TGTGCCAGCAGCCTACAGGGATACCTATACAATGAGCAGTTCTTC.

The chain has TRBV20-1 and TRBJ1-4, with a weak D call TRBD1 (5 bases). Trimming shortened V by 0 bases and J by 7 bases, and 12 bases separated the two germline ends. The germline gives CDR1 DFQATT, CDR2 SNEGSKA (reference sequence). This CDR3 spans 14 amino acids. In DNA form, the CDR3 reads TGCAGTGCTAGAGAGGGACGGAGAGGTGAAAAACTGTTTTTT. Protein sequence: CSAREGRRGEKLFF.

CDR3 sequence: CSVFRGQGDGYTF. CDR3 bases: TGCAGCGTTTTCCGAGGGCAGGGGGATGGCTACACCTTC. This chain links TRBV29-1 with TRBJ1-2, with TRBD1 matching over 7 bases. V trimming: 5 bases; J trimming: 6 bases; junction bases outside the gene matches: 9. CDR3 length: 13 amino acids. Germline loops: CDR1 SQVTM, CDR2 ANQGSEA.

V and J are TRBV20-1 and TRBJ2-7; TRBD2 aligns across 12 bases. The trim removed 6 bases at V and 2 bases at J, leaving 8 bases unmatched. Germline CDR1 reads DFQATT; CDR2 reads SNEGSKA (reference sequence). CDR3 length: 15 residues. The CDR3 here is CSARLAGGLPYEQYF. The DNA of the CDR3 is TGCAGTGCGAGGCTAGCGGGGGGGCTTCCCTACGAGCAGTACTTC.

The rearrangement links TRBV4-2 to TRBJ2-1; no clear D. The V end lost 1 base, the J end lost 2 bases, and 9 bases lay between the germline ends. The CDR3 extends over 15 amino acids. From germline, CDR1 is LGHNA and CDR2 YNFKEQ. The CDR3 bases are TGTGCCAGCAGCCAAGTAAGGTCCACCTACAATGAGCAGTTCTTC. This translates into CASSQVRSTYNEQFF.

In its sample, this clonotype was seen once. V is TRBV6-5 and J is TRBJ1-2; 9 bases match TRBD1. The CDR3 runs 14 residues. Germline V gives CDR1 MNHEY, CDR2 SVGAGI. J lost 7 bases, V lost 0 bases, and 3 bases had no gene match. CDR3 coding DNA: TGTGCCAGCAGTTACTCCACAGGGGGCATTGGCTACACCTTC. Amino acid sequence: CASSYSTGGIGYTF.

The chain links TRBV6-1 to TRBJ1-1; D remains unclear. CDR1 and CDR2 from the germline V gene are MNHNS and SASEGT. The CDR3 has 13 residues. V lost 6 bases, J lost 3 bases, and 11 bases lay in between. CDR3 bases: TGTGCCAGCAGCTATATAGAGGACACTGAAGCTTTCTTT. Its translation: CASSYIEDTEAFF.

V is TRBV3-1 and J is TRBJ2-1; 9 bases agree with TRBD2. The V gene's germline CDR1 is LGHDT and CDR2 YNNKEL (reference sequence). V was clipped by 1 base and J by 6 bases; unmatched bases: 1. The CDR3 sequence is 14 residues long. Here the CDR3 DNA reads TGTGCCAGCAGCCAAGGGCGGGGGGGCAATGAGCAGTTCTTC. Protein sequence: CASSQGRGGNEQFF.

Only a few counts were recorded for this clonotype. The chain recombines TRBV20-1 with TRBJ1-1; TRBD1 is a possible D gene (5 bases). Trimming took 0 bases from V and 8 from J, leaving 16 bases between them. The CDR3 contains 14 residues. Germline CDR1 and CDR2: DFQATT and SNEGSKA (reference sequence). CDR3 sequence: CSARDTAGRMEAFF. CDR3 nucleotides: TGCAGTGCTAGAGATACGGCAGGGCGCATGGAAGCTTTCTTT.

This clonotype was observed a few times. The V call is TRBV6-6, the J call TRBJ1-2; weak D call: TRBD1 (5 bases). The CDR3 is made up of 14 amino acids. Germline V gene lookup returns CDR1 MNHNY and CDR2 SVGAGI (reference sequence). Trimming removed 0 bases at V and 4 bases at J, with 9 bases between. In nucleotides, the CDR3 is TGTGCCAGCAGTTACTCGCAGGGACGCTATGGCTACACCTTC. Amino acids: CASSYSQGRYGYTF.

This clonotype was observed a few times. This sequence joins TRBV5-1 and TRBJ2-3; 8 nucleotides line up with TRBD1. This CDR3 region has 13 residues. The J segment lost 6 bases and the V segment lost 4 bases, leaving 4 bases of the junction unmatched. CDR1 and CDR2 (germline): SGHRS, YFSETQ. The CDR3 DNA reads as TGCGCCAGCAGCAACAGACAGGGGGATACGCAGTATTTT. This encodes CASSNRQGDTQYF.

The chain combines TRBV10-3 with TRBJ2-3; D not resolved. The germline gives CDR1 ENHRY, CDR2 SYGVKD. V gave up 7 bases and J gave up 4 bases, with 12 bases separating them. The CDR3 is 13 residues long. The CDR3 loop reads CAIMDGVADTQYF. The CDR3 region has the DNA TGTGCCATCATGGACGGAGTCGCAGATACGCAGTATTTT.

The chain employs TRBV4-1 and TRBJ1-1; D might be TRBD1 (6 bases). This CDR3 has 17 residues. Germline assignment: CDR1 MGHRA and CDR2 YSYEKL. The V gene lost 3 bases and the J gene lost 0 bases, with 17 bases spanning the gap. CDR3 amino acids: CASSHPGGQQMNTEAFF. The CDR3 DNA is TGCGCCAGCAGCCACCCGGGAGGACAGCAGATGAACACTGAAGCTTTCTTT.

This clonotype was detected only a few times. V and J are TRBV6-5 and TRBJ2-3; D possibly matches TRBD1 or TRBD2 (5 bases each). The V end was cut by 9 bases, the J end by 7 bases, with 14 bases between. Germline V gene lookup returns CDR1 MNHEY and CDR2 SVGAGI. The CDR3 covers 12 residues. CDR3 loop: CASAGGSNTQYF. The CDR3 DNA is TGTGCCAGTGCTGGGGGATCGAATACGCAGTATTTT.

This chain links TRBV20-1 with TRBJ2-2, with D hard to call. V lost 3 bases and J lost 3, with 8 bases in between. CDR1 DFQATT and CDR2 SNEGSKA come from the germline V gene (reference sequence). The CDR3 contains 13 residues. CDR3 nucleotides: TGCAGTGCTAGCATACTCGACACCGGGGAGCTGTTTTTT. Encoded protein: CSASILDTGELFF.

The chain employs TRBV27 and TRBJ1-1; 9 bases match TRBD1. Germline trimming cut 5 bases from V and 1 base from J; bases unmatched to any gene: 2. This CDR3 region has 14 residues. From germline, CDR1 is MNHEY and CDR2 SMNVEV (reference sequence). The CDR3 coding sequence is TGTGCCAGCAGTAGGGACAGGGAGAACACTGAAGCTTTCTTT. It translates to CASSRDRENTEAFF.

Comments on this clonotype: Mismatch with germline at one junction end may stem from a read error. The CDR3 is CAGSLREEQYF. The CDR3 DNA follows: TGTGCCGGCAGTCTCAGAGAAGAGCAGTACTTC. The genes are TRBV12-3 or TRBV12-4 and TRBJ2-7; D gene ambiguous. The CDR3 spans 11 residues.

The chain couples TRBV6-5 to TRBJ1-1; tentatively, D is TRBD1 (5 bases). The CDR3 totals 14 residues. V shed 4 bases and J shed 4 bases, with 13 bases lying between them. CDR1 and CDR2 (germline): MNHEY, SVGAGI. For the CDR3, the DNA is TGTGCCAGCAGTTTCGGGGCAGTCGGCACTGAAGCTTTCTTT. Translation gives CASSFGAVGTEAFF.